This T cell receptor (beta chain) was identified in a study of blood T cell repertoires in COVID-19. Using immunoSEQ multiplex PCR, the repertoire was profiled, and TCRdb retains in-frame clones only, with some absent. Found here are approximately 210,000 clones, 85% of them singletons; the top ten hold 0.95%. In germline, CDR1 is SGHRS, CDR2 YFSETQ. The V end was cut by 4 bases, the J end by 7 bases, with 12 bases between. The CDR3 is 13 residues long. This clone came up once. The rearrangement links TRBV5-1 to TRBJ1-3, with D tentatively TRBD1 (5 bases). The sequence was collected from a man between 60 and 75 years old with COVID-19, enrolled during active disease. Sequenced material: peripheral blood. The CDR3 sequence: CASSAPGGNTIYF. CDR3 DNA sequence: TGCGCCAGCAGCGCCCCCGGGGGGAACACCATATATTTT. Full variable domain (remainder filled in from reference TRBV5-1 and TRBJ1-3): KAGVTQTPRYLIKTRGQQVTLSCSPISGHRSVSWYQQTPGQGLQFLFEYFSETQRNKGNFPGRFSGRQFSNSRSEMNVSTLELGDSALYLCASSAPGGNTIYFGEGSWLTVV.